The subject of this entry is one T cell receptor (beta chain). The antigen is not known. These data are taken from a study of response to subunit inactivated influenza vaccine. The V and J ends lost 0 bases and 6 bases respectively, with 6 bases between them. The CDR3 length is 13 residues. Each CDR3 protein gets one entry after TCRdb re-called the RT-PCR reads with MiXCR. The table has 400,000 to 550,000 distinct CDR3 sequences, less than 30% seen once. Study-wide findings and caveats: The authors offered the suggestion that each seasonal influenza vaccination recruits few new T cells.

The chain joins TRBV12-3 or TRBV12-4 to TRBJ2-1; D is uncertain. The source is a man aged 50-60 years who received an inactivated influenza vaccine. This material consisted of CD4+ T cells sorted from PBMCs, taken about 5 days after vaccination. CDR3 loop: CASSLAAVNEQFF. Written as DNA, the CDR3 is TGTGCCAGCAGTTTAGCGGCCGTCAATGAGCAGTTCTTC.